The next 7 T cell receptor beta chains were all read from a single sample in a study of early T cells in non-severe SARS-CoV-2 infection. In TCRdb, the 5' RACE reads were re-called with MiXCR into one record per CDR3 protein. Of 65,000 to 95,000 distinct CDR3 sequences in the sample, 15% to 20% were seen once. The specimen sequenced was whole blood. Receptors originate from an adult who was a healthcare worker with PCR-confirmed SARS-CoV-2 infection or an uninfected control (not recorded which).

This chain uses TRBV6-5 with TRBJ2-1; 11 nucleotides align to TRBD2. CDR3 length equals 17 residues. The germline V gene encodes CDR1 MNHEY and CDR2 SVGAGI. V gave up 0 bases and J gave up 7 bases; unmatched junction bases: 8. The CDR3 region is CASSYSSLAGVVNEQFF. CDR3 DNA: TGTGCCAGCAGTTACTCGTCACTAGCGGGAGTAGTAAATGAGCAGTTCTTC.

The chain employs TRBV20-1 and TRBJ2-1; 9 nucleotides line up with TRBD2. V was clipped by 0 bases and J by 0 bases; unmatched bases: 9. The CDR3 sequence is 18 residues long. The germline gives CDR1 DFQATT, CDR2 SNEGSKA (reference sequence). In DNA, the CDR3 is TGCAGTGCTAGAGATCTCGCGGGAGGGTGGGACTCCTACAATGAGCAGTTCTTC. This encodes CSARDLAGGWDSYNEQFF.

The rearrangement links TRBV10-1 to TRBJ1-4; 9 bases line up with TRBD1. Per germline, CDR1 WNHNN and CDR2 SYGVQD (reference sequence). CDR3 length: 16 residues. After removal of 2 bases from V and 8 bases from J, the junction contained 9 bases not matched to a gene. The CDR3 is CASSEQPRTGDEKLFF. CDR3 bases: TGCGCCAGCAGTGAGCAGCCTCGGACAGGGGACGAAAAACTGTTTTTT.

The chain is built from TRBV11-2 and TRBJ2-7, with D possibly being TRBD2 (5 bases). CDR3 length: 16 amino acids. Germline V CDR1 and CDR2: SGHAT, FQNNGV. V lost 3 bases to trimming and J lost 1 base, with 16 bases between them. In DNA, the CDR3 is TGTGCCAGCAGCTTTCGCCCGGGGAGTAGGTCCTACGAGCAGTACTTC. Residues: CASSFRPGSRSYEQYF.

This clonotype came up a few times. The rearrangement uses TRBV18 and TRBJ1-6; D unclear. Looked up from germline, CDR1 is KGHSH and CDR2 is LQKENI. This CDR3 is 16 amino acids long. V shed 3 bases and J shed 8 bases, with 17 bases lying between them. The CDR3 bases are TGTGCCAGCTCACCTCTTCCCCCAGGCAACGATTCACCCCTCCACTTT. Protein sequence: CASSPLPPGNDSPLHF.

This clonotype was found many times. The chain employs TRBV11-2 and TRBJ2-2; D possibly corresponds to TRBD2 (6 bases). The germline CDR1 and CDR2 sequences are SGHAT and FQNNGV. V was pared by 5 bases and J by 6 bases, with 25 bases between. CDR3 length: 18 residues. The CDR3 DNA reads TGTGCCAGCAGCCAGAGGGTACTCGGGACTCCGATCTCCGGGGAGCTGTTTTTT. This translates into CASSQRVLGTPISGELFF.

V gene TRBV6-2 or TRBV6-3 combines with J gene TRBJ1-6; D ambiguous. CDR1 is MNHEY, CDR2 SVGEGT, per germline. This CDR3 has 17 amino acids. V shed 4 bases and J shed 7 bases, with 20 bases lying between them. CDR3 sequence: CASSFLRDKIGNSPLHF. CDR3 DNA sequence: TGTGCCAGCAGTTTTCTCCGGGATAAGATAGGGAATTCACCCCTCCACTTT.